Listed below are T cell receptor beta chains from one sample, sequenced in a study of cytomegalovirus exposure and HLA in healthy donors. Some clones are missing from TCRdb's copy, which holds only in-frame ones; the method was immunoSEQ multiplex PCR. The sample table sets out roughly 120,000 clones. The sequencing input was PBMCs. These TCRs come from a man in his forties in good health and CMV-seronegative. Each CDR3 is given with its conserved first and last residue. The D gene is left open where the match is weak.

V gene: TRBV5-4; J gene: TRBJ1-1; D gene: -; CDR3 DNA: TGTGCCAGCAGCTTGAGGGGAGCAGCCAGGGGTGGCACTGAAGCTTTCTTT; CDR3 protein: CASSLRGAARGGTEAFF
V gene: TRBV30; J gene: TRBJ2-5; D gene: -; CDR3 DNA: TGTGCCTGGAGTGTACTCGTTCCAAAAGAGACCCAGTACTTC; CDR3 protein: CAWSVLVPKETQYF
V gene: TRBV27; J gene: TRBJ2-7; D gene: -; CDR3 DNA: TGTGCCAGCAGTCATAACAGGAATACTTGGACCTACGAGCAGTACTTC; CDR3 protein: CASSHNRNTWTYEQYF
V gene: TRBV5-1; J gene: TRBJ1-1; D gene: -; CDR3 DNA: TGCGCCAGCAGCCCCGAGCGGGGATACGCTGAAGCTTTCTTT; CDR3 protein: CASSPERGYAEAFF
V gene: TRBV7-9; J gene: TRBJ2-5; D gene: TRBD2; CDR3 DNA: TGTGCCAGCAGCTTAGAGGGGTCAGCGGGGCAAGAGACCCAGTACTTC; CDR3 protein: CASSLEGSAGQETQYF
V gene: TRBV4-1; J gene: TRBJ2-1; D gene: TRBD2; CDR3 DNA: TGCGCCAGCAGCCACAGGAAATGGCGGGAGTCTGACAATGAGCAGTTCTTC; CDR3 protein: CASSHRKWRESDNEQFF
V gene: TRBV13; J gene: TRBJ2-6; D gene: TRBD1; CDR3 DNA: TGTGCCAACAGCCCTACCCTGGGGACAGGGGCCTCTGGGGCCAACGTCCTGACTTTC; CDR3 protein: CANSPTLGTGASGANVLTF
V gene: TRBV5-4; J gene: TRBJ2-7; D gene: -; CDR3 DNA: TGTGCCAGCAGCCTCTACAGTGAACTCAGCTCCTACGAGCAGTACTTC; CDR3 protein: CASSLYSELSSYEQYF
V gene: TRBV20-1; J gene: TRBJ2-5; D gene: TRBD2; CDR3 DNA: TGCAGTGCGGCGGGAGTGGAGACCCAGTACTTC; CDR3 protein: CSAAGVETQYF
V gene: TRBV28; J gene: TRBJ2-7; D gene: TRBD1; CDR3 DNA: TGTGCCAGCAGGGGGACAGATGGCTACGAGCAGTACTTC; CDR3 protein: CASRGTDGYEQYF
V gene: TRBV5-1; J gene: TRBJ1-3; D gene: -; CDR3 DNA: TGCGCCAGCAGCTCGGAGGGCTCTGGAAACACCATATATTTT; CDR3 protein: CASSSEGSGNTIYF
V gene: TRBV6-6; J gene: TRBJ2-1; D gene: TRBD2; CDR3 DNA: TGTGCCAGCAAAAATAGCGGGAGGGATTACAATGAGCAGTTCTTC; CDR3 protein: CASKNSGRDYNEQFF
V gene: TRBV7-2; J gene: TRBJ1-3; D gene: TRBD1; CDR3 DNA: TGTGCCAGCAGCCGGCCCTCGACAGGGCAAGGAAACACCATATATTTT; CDR3 protein: CASSRPSTGQGNTIYF
V gene: TRBV27; J gene: TRBJ2-7; D gene: TRBD2; CDR3 DNA: TGTGCCAGCAGTTTATCACCCTTGATCGGAACTAGCGGGAGGCCCCTCAGCTACTACGAGCAGTACTTC; CDR3 protein: CASSLSPLIGTSGRPLSYYEQYF
V gene: TRBV5-6; J gene: TRBJ2-5; D gene: TRBD1; CDR3 DNA: TGTGCCAGCAGCGCGGACAGGGTACCGACCCAGTACTTC; CDR3 protein: CASSADRVPTQYF
V gene: TRBV20-1; J gene: TRBJ2-7; D gene: -; CDR3 DNA: TGTGCGGTGGGGGCGTACGAGCAGTACTTC; CDR3 protein: CAVGAYEQYF
V gene: TRBV4-1; J gene: TRBJ2-5; D gene: -; CDR3 DNA: TGCGCCAGCAATGAACTCCGGGATAGGGAAAGTCGCCAAGAGACCCAGTACTTC; CDR3 protein: CASNELRDRESRQETQYF
V gene: TRBV30; J gene: TRBJ2-1; D gene: -; CDR3 DNA: TGTGCCTGGAGTGTATCCCTCTACAATGAGCAGTTCTTC; CDR3 protein: CAWSVSLYNEQFF
V gene: TRBV7-2; J gene: TRBJ2-7; D gene: -; CDR3 DNA: TGTGCCAGCAGCTTAGATGGGCAGGGCCTGTACGAGCAGTACTTC; CDR3 protein: CASSLDGQGLYEQYF
V gene: TRBV10-3; J gene: TRBJ2-2; D gene: -; CDR3 DNA: TGTGCCACAGGGACTCGGGCCGGGGAGCTGTTTTTT; CDR3 protein: CATGTRAGELFF
V gene: TRBV25-1; J gene: TRBJ1-1; D gene: -; CDR3 DNA: TGTGCCAGCGGGGGGAGGGGGGCAGGAGTCTATGAAGCTTTCTTT; CDR3 protein: CASGGRGAGVYEAFF
V gene: TRBV30; J gene: TRBJ1-4; D gene: -; CDR3 DNA: TGTGCCTGGAGGGGGGGACCTAATGAAAAACTGTTTTTT; CDR3 protein: CAWRGGPNEKLFF
V gene: TRBV5-4; J gene: TRBJ1-1; D gene: -; CDR3 DNA: TGTGCCAGCAGCCCGCGGAGAAGCTCCCTTGAAGCTTTCTTT; CDR3 protein: CASSPRRSSLEAFF
V gene: TRBV6-6; J gene: TRBJ2-7; D gene: -; CDR3 DNA: TGTGCCAGCAGTTATGGGGGGGGCAGGGGCTACGAGCAGTACTTC; CDR3 protein: CASSYGGGRGYEQYF
V gene: TRBV7-9; J gene: TRBJ1-6; D gene: -; CDR3 DNA: TGTGCCAGCAGTCGAGGACAAAGCGACAATTCACCCCTCCACTTT; CDR3 protein: CASSRGQSDNSPLHF
V gene: TRBV7-9; J gene: TRBJ1-1; D gene: -; CDR3 DNA: TGTGCCAGCAGCTTACCGGGGGGAGGAACTGAAGCTTTCTTT; CDR3 protein: CASSLPGGGTEAFF
V gene: TRBV5-1; J gene: TRBJ2-3; D gene: TRBD1; CDR3 DNA: TGCGCCAGCAGCCCCGGGACAGGGGCGCGAACAGATACGCAGTATTTT; CDR3 protein: CASSPGTGARTDTQYF
V gene: TRBV6-4; J gene: TRBJ2-6; D gene: TRBD2; CDR3 DNA: TGTGCCAGCAGTGGGCCCGGGGGGAGTGGGGCCAACGTCCTGACTTTC; CDR3 protein: CASSGPGGSGANVLTF
V gene: TRBV6-4; J gene: TRBJ1-2; D gene: -; CDR3 DNA: TGTGCCAGCAAACCGACGGGGGACTATGGCTACACCTTC; CDR3 protein: CASKPTGDYGYTF
V gene: TRBV7-9; J gene: TRBJ2-2; D gene: -; CDR3 DNA: TGTGCCACGATCGGCGGGGAGCTGTTTTTT; CDR3 protein: CATIGGELFF